What follows is one T cell receptor beta chain and its context. Its target is not known. The sample comes from a study of cytomegalovirus exposure and HLA in healthy donors. Overall study results and limits: Sequencing had likely introduced a cluster of highly shared sequence variants as an artifact. The productive fraction for most TCR beta V segments was about 87% or about 30% in an earlier analysis.

Use of 60 Vbeta and 13 Jbeta primers characterized the PCR. Clones were read by immunoSEQ multiplex PCR, and TCRdb kept only the in-frame ones, dropping some. The sample consists of roughly 86,000 clones, almost 80% of them appearing once. Source material: PBMCs. This clonotype was sampled from a female donor in good health and CMV-seronegative.

The CDR3 DNA is TGTGCCAGCACTCTTTACGGTACGCAGTATTTT. This codes for CASTLYGTQYF. V gene TRBV7-2 combines with J gene TRBJ2-3; D remains ambiguous. The CDR3 covers 11 residues. CDR1 is SGHTA, CDR2 FQGNSA, per germline. Trimming left V 7 bases short and J 8 bases short, with 10 bases between.